This TCR beta chain was sequenced in a study of metastatic and nonmetastatic thyroid tumors. The wider study: Patients with malignant and benign thyroid disease provided blood and tumor or nodule tissue, whose repertoires were compared.

Germline CDR1 is MNHEY and CDR2 is SMNVEV (reference sequence). V trimming: 5 bases; J trimming: 2 bases; junction bases outside the gene matches: 6. This CDR3 comprises 14 residues. TCRdb re-called clones via MiXCR from the PCR reads. Of over 14,000 clones listed, roughly 3.5% are singletons. Thyroid surgery was performed in patients who had received no treatment beforehand. The material sequenced was tumor tissue. The sequence derives from a female donor with papillary thyroid cancer or a benign thyroid nodule (not recorded which). Some clones in this sample may be carry-over from other donors' samples. The rearrangement uses TRBV27 and TRBJ2-7; 7 bases line up with TRBD2. CDR3 sequence reads: CASSLSGSTYEQYF. Here the CDR3 DNA reads TGTGCCAGCAGTCTTAGCGGGTCTACCTACGAGCAGTACTTC.